The 6 T cell receptor beta chains presented below share a single source sample, sequenced in a study of T-cell memory formation after mild COVID-19. MiXCR, applied by TCRdb to the 5' RACE reads, yields one record per CDR3 protein. Of fewer than 150,000 distinct CDR3 sequences listed, 13% to 15% are singletons. Sequenced sample: PBMCs or a T cell subset sorted from them (not recorded which). The origin of the receptors is an adult woman who had mild COVID-19 (a few samples of this study predate the infection). Cell type and time point are not known.

The CDR3 region is CSVIKDGNTIYF. The CDR3 DNA is TGCAGCGTTATAAAGGATGGAAACACCATATATTTT. V is TRBV29-1 and J is TRBJ1-3, with D unclear. Germline V gene lookup returns CDR1 SQVTM and CDR2 ANQGSEA. Trimming cost V 5 bases and J 3 bases, with 8 bases left between them. This CDR3 region has 12 residues.

The V and J genes are TRBV6-1 and TRBJ2-1; 9 nucleotides match TRBD2. The germline gives CDR1 MNHNS, CDR2 SASEGT. Losses at the gene ends were 5 bases for V and 4 bases for J; bases not matched to a gene: 6. The CDR3 has 15 amino acids. CDR3 region: CASSPLAGEYNEQFF. The CDR3 DNA is TGTGCCAGCAGTCCATTAGCGGGAGAGTACAATGAGCAGTTCTTC.

This chain uses TRBV7-9 with TRBJ2-7; no clear D gene. The length of the CDR3 is 13 residues. From germline, CDR1 is SEHNR and CDR2 FQNEAQ (reference sequence). Trimming pared 6 bases from V and 6 bases from J, leaving 15 bases between. The CDR3 sequence is CASRIGNWSEQYF. The CDR3 region has the DNA TGTGCCAGCAGAATAGGAAACTGGTCCGAGCAGTACTTC.

This clonotype was seen ten or more times. The chain combines TRBV7-9 with TRBJ2-1, with 9 bases that match TRBD1. The V and J ends lost 5 bases and 4 bases, in that order; junction bases with no gene match: 9. The V gene's germline CDR1 is SEHNR and CDR2 FQNEAQ (reference sequence). The CDR3 is 16 amino acids. In DNA, the CDR3 is TGTGCCAGCAGCCACACCGGGACAGGGCCTTACAATGAGCAGTTCTTC. Translating gives CASSHTGTGPYNEQFF.

This chain connects TRBV6-5 to TRBJ1-1; D is unclear. Trimming took off 3 bases at V and 1 base at J, with 3 bases between the two ends. CDR3 length: 12 amino acids. The germline V gene encodes CDR1 MNHEY and CDR2 SVGAGI. CDR3 region: CASSYPNTEAFF. CDR3 sequence (DNA): TGTGCCAGCAGTTATCCGAACACTGAAGCTTTCTTT.

This clonotype has a handful of counts. The DNA for the CDR3 is TGCGCCAGCAGCGACCGCTCCTATAATTCACCCCTCCACTTT. It specifies CASSDRSYNSPLHF. The chain has TRBV4-3 and TRBJ1-6, with D uncertain. Germline V gives CDR1 LGHNA, CDR2 YSLEER. Trimming removed 5 bases at V and 0 bases at J, with 5 bases between. The CDR3 runs to 14 residues.